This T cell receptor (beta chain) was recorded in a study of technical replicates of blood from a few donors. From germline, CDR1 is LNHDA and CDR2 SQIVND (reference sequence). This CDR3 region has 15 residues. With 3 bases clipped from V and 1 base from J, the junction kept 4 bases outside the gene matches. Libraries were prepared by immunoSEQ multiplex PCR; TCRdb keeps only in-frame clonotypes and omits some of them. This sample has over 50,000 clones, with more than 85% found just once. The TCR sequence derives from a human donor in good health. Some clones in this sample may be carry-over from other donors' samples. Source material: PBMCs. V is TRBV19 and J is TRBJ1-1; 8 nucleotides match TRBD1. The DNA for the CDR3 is TGTGCCAGTAGTATCGGGGACAGGCCGAACACTGAAGCTTTCTTT. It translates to CASSIGDRPNTEAFF. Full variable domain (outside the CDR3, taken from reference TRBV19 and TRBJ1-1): DGGITQSPKYLFRKEGQNVTLSCEQNLNHDAMYWYRQDPGQGLRLIYYSQIVNDFQKGDIAEGYSVSREKKESFPLTVTSAQKNPTAFYLCASSIGDRPNTEAFFGQGTRLTVV.